The present T cell receptor (beta chain) was sequenced within a study of T cells in Graves' hyperthyroidism and ophthalmopathy. As for the study in general: Staff took peripheral blood when the initial diagnosis was made, before any treatment began.

Ahead of any ophthalmopathy symptoms, the blood sample was obtained at the first diagnosis of hyperthyroidism. Isolation of PBMCs was performed on about 10 ml fresh peripheral blood. Amplification of TCR beta CDR3 regions used RNA as the template. Researchers ran a first-round RT-PCR on the TCR CDR3 using the HTBI primer set. MiXCR, run by TCRdb on the multiplex PCR reads, gives a single entry per CDR3 protein. The sample shows 550,000 to 650,000 distinct CDR3 sequences, roughly 14% of them seen only once. The CDR3 runs 17 residues. Germline CDR1 reads MNHEY; CDR2 reads SVGAGI. Between the trimmed V and J ends, which lost 0 bases and 0 bases, there was a span of 14 bases.

The sequence derives from a woman aged 25 to 39 with Graves' hyperthyroidism that later progressed to Graves' ophthalmopathy. Sequencing input: blood. This chain links TRBV6-5 with TRBJ1-1; D is possibly TRBD1 (5 bases). CDR3 bases: TGTGCCAGCAGTTACTCGAATAATATAGGGGTGAACACTGAAGCTTTCTTT. Amino acids: CASSYSNNIGVNTEAFF.